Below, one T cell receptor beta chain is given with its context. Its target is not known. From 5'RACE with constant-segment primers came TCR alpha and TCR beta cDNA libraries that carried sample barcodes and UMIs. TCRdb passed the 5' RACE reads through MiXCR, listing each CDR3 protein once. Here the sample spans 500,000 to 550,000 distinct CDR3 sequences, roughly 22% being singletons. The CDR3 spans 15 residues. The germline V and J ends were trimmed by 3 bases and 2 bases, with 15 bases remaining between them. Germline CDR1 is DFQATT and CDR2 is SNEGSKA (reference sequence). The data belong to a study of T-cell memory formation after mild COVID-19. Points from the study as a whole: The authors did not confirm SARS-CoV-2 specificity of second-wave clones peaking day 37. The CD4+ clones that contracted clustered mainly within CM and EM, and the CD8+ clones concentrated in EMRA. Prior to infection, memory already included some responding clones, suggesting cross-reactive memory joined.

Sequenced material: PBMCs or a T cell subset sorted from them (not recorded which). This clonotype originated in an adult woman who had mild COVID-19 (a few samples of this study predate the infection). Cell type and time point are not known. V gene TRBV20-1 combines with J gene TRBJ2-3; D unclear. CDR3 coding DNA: TGCAGTGCTAGGGTCGTAATGGGTCTCACAGATACGCAGTATTTT. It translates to CSARVVMGLTDTQYF.